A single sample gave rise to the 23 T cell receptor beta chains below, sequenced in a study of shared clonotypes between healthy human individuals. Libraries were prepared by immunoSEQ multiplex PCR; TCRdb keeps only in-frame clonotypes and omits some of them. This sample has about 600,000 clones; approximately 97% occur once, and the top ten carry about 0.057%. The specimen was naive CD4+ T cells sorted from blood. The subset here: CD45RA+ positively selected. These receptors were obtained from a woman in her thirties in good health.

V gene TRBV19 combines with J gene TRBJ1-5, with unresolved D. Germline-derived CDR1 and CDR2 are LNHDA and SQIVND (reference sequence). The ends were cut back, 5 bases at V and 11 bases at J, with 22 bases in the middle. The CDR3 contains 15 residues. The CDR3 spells CASSLSLAATGSQHF. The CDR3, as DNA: TGTGCCAGTAGTCTCTCCTTGGCGGCGACGGGGTCCCAGCATTTT.

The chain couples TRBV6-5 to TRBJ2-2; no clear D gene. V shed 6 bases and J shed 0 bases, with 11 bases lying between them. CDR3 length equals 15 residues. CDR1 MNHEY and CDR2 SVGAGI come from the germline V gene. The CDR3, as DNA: TGTGCCAGCAGGACCGCGGCGGCGAACACCGGGGAGCTGTTTTTT. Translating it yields CASRTAAANTGELFF.

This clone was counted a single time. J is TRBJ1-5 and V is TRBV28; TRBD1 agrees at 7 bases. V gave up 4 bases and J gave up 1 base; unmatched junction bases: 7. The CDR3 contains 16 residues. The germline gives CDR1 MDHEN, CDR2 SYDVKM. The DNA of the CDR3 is TGTGCCAGCAGTTCTCCCAGGGGGGCGAGCAATCAGCCCCAGCATTTT. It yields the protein CASSSPRGASNQPQHF.

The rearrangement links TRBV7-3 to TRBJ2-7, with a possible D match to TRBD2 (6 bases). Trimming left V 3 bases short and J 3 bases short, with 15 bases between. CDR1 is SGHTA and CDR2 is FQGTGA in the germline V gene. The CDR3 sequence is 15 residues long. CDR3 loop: CASSLAGSPNYEQYF. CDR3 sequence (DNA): TGTGCCAGCAGCTTGGCGGGAAGCCCCAACTACGAGCAGTACTTC.

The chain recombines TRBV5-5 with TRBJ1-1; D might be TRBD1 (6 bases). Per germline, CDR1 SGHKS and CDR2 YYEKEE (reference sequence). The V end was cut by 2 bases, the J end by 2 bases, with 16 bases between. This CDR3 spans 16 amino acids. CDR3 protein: CASSLPQGQGNTEAFF. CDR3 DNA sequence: TGTGCCAGCAGCTTACCCCAGGGGCAGGGTAACACTGAAGCTTTCTTT.

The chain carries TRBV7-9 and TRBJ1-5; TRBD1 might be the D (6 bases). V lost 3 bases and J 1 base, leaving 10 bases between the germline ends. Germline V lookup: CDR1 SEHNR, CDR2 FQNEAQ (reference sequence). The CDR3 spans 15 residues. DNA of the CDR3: TGTGCCAGCAGCTTCGGGGGGCTCAGCAATCAGCCCCAGCATTTT. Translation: CASSFGGLSNQPQHF.

CDR3 loop: CASSPLSGRHGTGELFF. For the CDR3, the DNA is TGTGCCAGCAGCCCTCTTAGCGGGAGACACGGCACCGGGGAGCTGTTTTTT. The chain links TRBV5-6 to TRBJ2-2, with 9 nucleotides matching TRBD2. Germline V CDR1 and CDR2: SGHDT, YYEEEE. This CDR3 comprises 17 residues. Trimming at V came to 4 bases and at J to 4 bases, leaving 11 bases not matched to a gene.

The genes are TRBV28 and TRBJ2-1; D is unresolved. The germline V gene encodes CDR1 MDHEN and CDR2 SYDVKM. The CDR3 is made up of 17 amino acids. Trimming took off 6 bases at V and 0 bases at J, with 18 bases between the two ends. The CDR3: CASSTSLGASSYNEQFF. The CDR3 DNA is TGTGCCAGCAGCACATCCCTCGGCGCCAGCTCCTACAATGAGCAGTTCTTC.

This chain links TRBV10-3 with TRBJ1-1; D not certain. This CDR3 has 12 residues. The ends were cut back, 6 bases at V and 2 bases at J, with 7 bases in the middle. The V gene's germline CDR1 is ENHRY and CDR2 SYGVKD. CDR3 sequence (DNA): TGTGCCATCAGGGAACTCAACACTGAAGCTTTCTTT. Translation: CAIRELNTEAFF.

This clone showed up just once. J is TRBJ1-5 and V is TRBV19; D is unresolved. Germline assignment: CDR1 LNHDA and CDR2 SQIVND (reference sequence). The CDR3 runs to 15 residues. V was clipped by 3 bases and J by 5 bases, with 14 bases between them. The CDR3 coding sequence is TGTGCCAGTAGTATGAGGGCAAAGAGGGATCAGCCCCAGCATTTT. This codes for CASSMRAKRDQPQHF. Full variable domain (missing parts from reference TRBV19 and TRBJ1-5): DGGITQSPKYLFRKEGQNVTLSCEQNLNHDAMYWYRQDPGQGLRLIYYSQIVNDFQKGDIAEGYSVSREKKESFPLTVTSAQKNPTAFYLCASSMRAKRDQPQHFGDGTRLSIL.

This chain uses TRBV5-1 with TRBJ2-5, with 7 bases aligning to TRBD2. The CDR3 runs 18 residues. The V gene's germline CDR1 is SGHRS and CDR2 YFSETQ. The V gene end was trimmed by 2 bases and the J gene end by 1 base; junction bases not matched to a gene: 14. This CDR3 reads CASSFPLGIAGAQETQYF. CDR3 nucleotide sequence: TGCGCCAGCAGCTTCCCCTTGGGGATTGCGGGAGCCCAAGAGACCCAGTACTTC.

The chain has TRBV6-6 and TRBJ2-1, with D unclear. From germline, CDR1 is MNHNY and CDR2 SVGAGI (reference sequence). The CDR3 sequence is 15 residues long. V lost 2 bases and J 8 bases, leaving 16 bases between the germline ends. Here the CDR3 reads CASSYAATNGYEQFF. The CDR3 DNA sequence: TGTGCCAGCAGTTACGCGGCGACCAACGGATATGAGCAGTTCTTC.

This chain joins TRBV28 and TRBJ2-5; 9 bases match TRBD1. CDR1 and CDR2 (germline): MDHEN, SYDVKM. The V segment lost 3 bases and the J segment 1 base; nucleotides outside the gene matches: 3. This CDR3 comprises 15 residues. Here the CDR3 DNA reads TGTGCCAGCAGTTTCCGGGACAGGGTCCAAGAGACCCAGTACTTC. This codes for CASSFRDRVQETQYF.

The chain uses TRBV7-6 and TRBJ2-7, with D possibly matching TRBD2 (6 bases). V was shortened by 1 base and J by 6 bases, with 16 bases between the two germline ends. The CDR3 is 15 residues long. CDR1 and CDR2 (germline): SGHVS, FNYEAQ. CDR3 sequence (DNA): TGTGCCAGCAGCTTAGATCCGGGAGATCTGGGCGAGCAGTACTTC. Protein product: CASSLDPGDLGEQYF.

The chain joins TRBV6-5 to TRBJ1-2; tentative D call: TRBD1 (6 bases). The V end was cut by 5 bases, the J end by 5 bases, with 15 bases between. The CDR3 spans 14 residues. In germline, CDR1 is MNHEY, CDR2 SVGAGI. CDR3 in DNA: TGTGCCAGCAGTAGGACCGGGGGGGCTTATGGCTACACCTTC. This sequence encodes CASSRTGGAYGYTF.

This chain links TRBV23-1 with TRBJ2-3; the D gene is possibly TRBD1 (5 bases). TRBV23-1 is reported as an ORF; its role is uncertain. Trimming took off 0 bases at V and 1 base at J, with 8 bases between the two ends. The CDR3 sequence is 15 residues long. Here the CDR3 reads CASSQSRGCTDTQYF. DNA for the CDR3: TGCGCCAGCAGTCAATCAAGGGGATGCACAGATACGCAGTATTTT.

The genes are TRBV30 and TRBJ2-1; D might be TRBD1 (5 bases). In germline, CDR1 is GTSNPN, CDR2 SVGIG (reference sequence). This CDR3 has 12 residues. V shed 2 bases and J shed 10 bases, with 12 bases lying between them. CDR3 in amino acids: CAWSTAGLEQFF. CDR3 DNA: TGTGCCTGGAGTACCGCAGGGTTGGAGCAGTTCTTC.

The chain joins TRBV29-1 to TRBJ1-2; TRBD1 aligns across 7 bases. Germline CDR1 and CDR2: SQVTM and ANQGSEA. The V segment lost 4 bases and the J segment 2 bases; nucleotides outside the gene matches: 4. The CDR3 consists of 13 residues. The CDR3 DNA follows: TGCAGCGTTGGAGGGGGCGCAAACTATGGCTACACCTTC. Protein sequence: CSVGGGANYGYTF.

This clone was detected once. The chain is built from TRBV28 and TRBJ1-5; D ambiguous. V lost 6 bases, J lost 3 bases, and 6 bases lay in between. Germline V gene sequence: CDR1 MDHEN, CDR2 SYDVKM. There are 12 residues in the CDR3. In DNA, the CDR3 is TGTGCCAGCAGGGGGAACAATCAGCCCCAGCATTTT. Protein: CASRGNNQPQHF.

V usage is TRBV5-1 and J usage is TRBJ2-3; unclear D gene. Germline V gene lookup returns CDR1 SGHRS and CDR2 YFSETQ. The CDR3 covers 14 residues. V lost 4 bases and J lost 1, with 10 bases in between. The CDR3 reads CASSPRQGTDTQYF. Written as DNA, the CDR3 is TGCGCCAGCAGCCCCCGCCAGGGCACAGATACGCAGTATTTT.

This chain's CDR3 is CASGNYEQYF. The CDR3 DNA follows: TGTGCCAGCGGAAACTACGAGCAGTACTTC. This chain links TRBV11-2 with TRBJ2-7; D not certain. Germline V gene lookup returns CDR1 SGHAT and CDR2 FQNNGV. V was pared by 8 bases and J by 3 bases, with 5 bases between. The CDR3 length is 10 residues.

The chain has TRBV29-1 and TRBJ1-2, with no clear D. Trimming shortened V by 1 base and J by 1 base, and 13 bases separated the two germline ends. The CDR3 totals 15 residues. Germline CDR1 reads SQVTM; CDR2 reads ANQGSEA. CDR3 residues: CSVEGFGQVNYGYTF. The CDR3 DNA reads TGCAGCGTTGAAGGGTTTGGGCAGGTTAACTATGGCTACACCTTC.

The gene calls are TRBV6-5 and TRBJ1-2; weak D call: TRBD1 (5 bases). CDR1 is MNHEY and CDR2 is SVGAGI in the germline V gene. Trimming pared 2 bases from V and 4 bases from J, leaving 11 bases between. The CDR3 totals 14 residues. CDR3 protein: CASSYGRAGYGYTF. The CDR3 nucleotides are TGTGCCAGCAGTTACGGCAGGGCTGGCTATGGCTACACCTTC.